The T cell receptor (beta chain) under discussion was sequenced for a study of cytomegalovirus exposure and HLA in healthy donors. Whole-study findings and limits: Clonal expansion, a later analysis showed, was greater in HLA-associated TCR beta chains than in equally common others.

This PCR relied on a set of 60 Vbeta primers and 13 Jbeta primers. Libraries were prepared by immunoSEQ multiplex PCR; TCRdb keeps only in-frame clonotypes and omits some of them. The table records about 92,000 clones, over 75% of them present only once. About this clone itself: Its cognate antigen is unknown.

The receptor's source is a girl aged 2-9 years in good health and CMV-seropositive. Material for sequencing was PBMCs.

The CDR3, as DNA: TGTGCCAGCAGTTCCCAGCCAGGGTGGGTGGACACCATATATTTT. Its protein product is CASSSQPGWVDTIYF. The gene calls are TRBV28 and TRBJ1-3; possible D gene TRBD1, 5 bases. The CDR3 spans 15 residues. CDR1 and CDR2 from the germline V gene are MDHEN and SYDVKM. V gave up 4 bases and J gave up 8 bases, with 18 bases separating them. Based on the CDR3 plus reference TRBV28 and TRBJ1-3, the full variable domain is DVKVTQSSRYLVKRTGEKVFLECVQDMDHENMFWYRQDPGLGLRLIYFSYDVKMKEKGDIPEGYSVSREKKERFSLILESASTNQTSMYLCASSSQPGWVDTIYFGEGSWLTVV.